The rows below give T cell receptor beta chains drawn from one sample of a study of shared clonotypes between healthy human individuals. This table comes from immunoSEQ multiplex PCR, and its TCRdb copy is limited to in-frame clones, with some not included. Of some 1 million clones listed, 65% to 80% are singletons. Material: memory CD4+ T cells sorted from blood. Every receptor here comes from a man between 18 and 35 years old in good health. Both conserved end residues are trimmed from each CDR3. The order of the fields is clone size, V gene, J gene, CDR3 protein. Clone size is not always given. Where it is, it says once, few, many or a class for expanded clones.

NA,TRBV9,TRBJ2-3,ASSAQIAGGPGTDTQY
few,TRBV7-9,TRBJ2-1,ASSSTTSAPLNEQF
many,TRBV7-8,TRBJ1-2,ASSPGLAYGYT
NA,TRBV5-1,TRBJ2-7,ASSLASTGPYEQY
NA,TRBV30,TRBJ2-5,AWSPPSGREKTQY
once,TRBV11-2,TRBJ2-2,ASSSLPGQGDTGELF
NA,TRBV19,TRBJ1-4,ASSIGGQPGGKLF
NA,TRBV23-1,TRBJ2-7,ASSQVRNIEQY
NA,TRBV30,TRBJ2-3,AWTGTRSTDTQY
NA,TRBV11-2,TRBJ1-3,ASSPTPPNLGNTIY
NA,TRBV5-1,TRBJ1-3,ASSLEFRLTGGASGNTIY
NA,TRBV7-9,TRBJ2-1,ASSLARRPGNEQF
NA,TRBV6-5,TRBJ1-2,ASSYSGANYGYT
NA,TRBV5-1,TRBJ2-5,ASSLVGGSETQY
NA,TRBV10-3,TRBJ2-2,AISESRSLNTGELF
NA,TRBV6-6,TRBJ1-2,ASSPPAYQGDGYT
NA,TRBV10-3,TRBJ1-2,ATLTGQTNYGYT
few,TRBV19,TRBJ2-3,ASSLPLTSGRGRDTQY
few,TRBV5-6,TRBJ1-1,ASSLVVNTEAF
NA,TRBV28,TRBJ1-5,ASSSGQTRIGPQH
NA,TRBV27,TRBJ2-7,ASSPYTSYEQY
few,TRBV10-1,TRBJ2-3,ASSESPGPTQY
NA,TRBV30,TRBJ2-1,AWSAIYNEQF
once,TRBV28,TRBJ1-2,ASRPDGNYGYT
NA,TRBV19,TRBJ2-7,ASSIDGSGNEQY
few,TRBV19,TRBJ2-1,ASSIPSGGRVNEQF
NA,TRBV2,TRBJ1-5,ASGFRGQGQPQH
NA,TRBV18,TRBJ1-1,ASSGPQGVNTEAF
NA,TRBV7-2,TRBJ2-1,ASNTGGTYNEQF
once,TRBV7-2,TRBJ2-1,ASSPRGLSNNEQF